This T cell receptor beta chain was captured by sequencing in a study of blood T cells in healthy people across ages. Study findings and constraints: Unsorted PBMCs ruled out conclusive naive versus antigen-experienced comparison. Diversity estimates from one million T cells were considered underestimates.

The CDR3 loop spans 14 amino acids. Germline loops: CDR1 PRHDT, CDR2 FYEKMQ (reference sequence). Trimming left V 5 bases short and J 3 bases short, with 10 bases between. This clonotype has only a few counts. Its antigen is unidentified. Next came a second PCR, run for about 6 to 12 cycles, which used a sample-barcoded 5' primer along with a J-beta primer mix. TCRdb reprocessed the 5' RACE reads via MiXCR and lists one record per CDR3 protein. The repertoire holds 870,000 or so distinct CDR3 sequences, with under 30% as singletons. The clonotype comes from a woman aged 80 or older in good health. The chain recombines TRBV13 with TRBJ1-4; D unresolved. The sequenced sample was blood. The CDR3 loop reads CASSLGEPNEKLFF. CDR3 coding DNA: TGTGCCAGCAGCCTGGGAGAGCCTAATGAAAAACTGTTTTTT. The full variable domain, in which reference TRBV13 and TRBJ1-4 provide the parts outside the CDR3, is AAGVIQSPRHLIKEKRETATLKCYPIPRHDTVYWYQQGPGQDPQFLISFYEKMQSDKGSIPDRFSAQQFSDYHSELNMSSLELGDSALYFCASSLGEPNEKLFFGSGTQLSVL.